Presented here are 6 T cell receptor beta chains from one specimen sequenced in a study of shared clonotypes between healthy human individuals. Assay: immunoSEQ multiplex PCR; the TCRdb copy retains only in-frame clones and omits some. This table holds about 480,000 clones, 60% to 80% found once. The sequencing sample was made of PBMCs. Receptors were obtained from a woman aged 40 to 49 in good health. Some clones in this sample may be carry-over from other donors' samples.

Comments on this clone: The identical CDR3 is also encoded by other nucleotide sequences in the sample. The chain links TRBV5-1 to TRBJ2-1; D is uncertain. V was pared by 0 bases and J by 1 base, with 5 bases between. The CDR3 totals 14 residues. Germline V CDR1 and CDR2: SGHRS, YFSETQ. The CDR3 DNA reads TGCGCCAGCAGCTTGGTAGGATCCTACAATGAGCAGTTCTTC. This translates into CASSLVGSYNEQFF.

This clone occurred a few times. In DNA form, the CDR3 reads TGTGCCTGGAGGGAGGGGACCCGCCCAGGGGAGCAGTTCTTC. This codes for CAWREGTRPGEQFF. This rearrangement joins TRBV30 to TRBJ2-1; D might be TRBD2 (6 bases). The germline V gene encodes CDR1 GTSNPN and CDR2 SVGIG (reference sequence). With 3 bases removed from V and 10 bases from J, the gap between germline ends came to 19 bases. The CDR3 spans 14 residues.

The CDR3 region is CASSEYSGRNTEAFF. CDR3 sequence (DNA): TGTGCCAGCAGTGAGTATTCGGGAAGGAACACTGAAGCTTTCTTT. The rearrangement links TRBV2 to TRBJ1-1, with no clear D. The length of the CDR3 is 15 residues. From germline, CDR1 is SNHLY and CDR2 FYNNEI. The V and J ends lost 3 bases and 1 base respectively, with 12 bases between them.

V and J are TRBV11-2 and TRBJ2-7, with D maybe TRBD2 (6 bases). Trimming pared 5 bases from V and 6 bases from J, leaving 23 bases between. The CDR3 is made up of 16 amino acids. Germline V gene sequence: CDR1 SGHAT, CDR2 FQNNGV. The CDR3 here is CASSPLTGLWGGEQYF. DNA of the CDR3: TGTGCCAGCAGCCCCCTGACTGGGCTTTGGGGAGGCGAGCAGTACTTC.

This clone was seen a single time. The CDR3 DNA follows: TGTGCCAGCAGCTTCCTACCCCGGGGGACGGACGTTGATGAGCAGTTCTTC. Translating it yields CASSFLPRGTDVDEQFF. The genes are TRBV7-9 and TRBJ2-1; TRBD2 might be the D (6 bases). The CDR3 is 17 amino acids. Trimming took 3 bases from V and 8 from J, leaving 23 bases between them. In germline, CDR1 is SEHNR, CDR2 FQNEAQ (reference sequence).

The chain carries TRBV28 and TRBJ1-5, with 10 positions matching TRBD1. The CDR3 contains 16 residues. The germline gives CDR1 MDHEN, CDR2 SYDVKM. V dropped 3 bases and J dropped 6; count of bases not matched to a gene: 8. The CDR3, as DNA: TGTGCCAGCAGTTTTGCATCGGGACAGGGGATTCAGCCCCAGCATTTT. Translating gives CASSFASGQGIQPQHF.